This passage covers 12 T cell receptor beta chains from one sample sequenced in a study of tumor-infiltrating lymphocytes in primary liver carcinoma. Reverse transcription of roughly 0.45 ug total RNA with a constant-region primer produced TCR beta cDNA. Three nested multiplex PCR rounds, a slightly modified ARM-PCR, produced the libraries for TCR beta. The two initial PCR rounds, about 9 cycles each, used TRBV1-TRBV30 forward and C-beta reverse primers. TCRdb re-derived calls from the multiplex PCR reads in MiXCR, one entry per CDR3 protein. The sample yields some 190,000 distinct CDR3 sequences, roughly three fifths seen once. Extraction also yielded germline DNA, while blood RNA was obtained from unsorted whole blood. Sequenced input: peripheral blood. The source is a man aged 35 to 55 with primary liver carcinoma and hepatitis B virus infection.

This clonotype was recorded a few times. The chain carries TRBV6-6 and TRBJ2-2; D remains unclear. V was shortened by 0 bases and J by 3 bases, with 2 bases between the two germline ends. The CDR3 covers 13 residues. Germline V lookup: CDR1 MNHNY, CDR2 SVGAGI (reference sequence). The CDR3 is CASSYSYTGELFF. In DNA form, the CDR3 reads TGTGCCAGCAGTTACTCCTACACCGGGGAGCTGTTTTTT.

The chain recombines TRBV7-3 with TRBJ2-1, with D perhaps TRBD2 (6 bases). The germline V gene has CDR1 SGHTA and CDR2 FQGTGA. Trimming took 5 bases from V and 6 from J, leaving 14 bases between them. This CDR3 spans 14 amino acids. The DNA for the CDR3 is TGTGCCAGCAGCCCACAGACTAGGGGCAATGAGCAGTTCTTC. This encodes CASSPQTRGNEQFF.

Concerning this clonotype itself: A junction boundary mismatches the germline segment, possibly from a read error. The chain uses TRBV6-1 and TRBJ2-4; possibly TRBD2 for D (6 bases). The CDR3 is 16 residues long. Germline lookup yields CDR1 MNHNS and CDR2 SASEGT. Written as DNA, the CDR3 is TGTGTCAGCAGTGAAGCGCGAGCACTAGCCAAAAGCATTCAGTACTTC. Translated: CVSSEARALAKSIQYF.

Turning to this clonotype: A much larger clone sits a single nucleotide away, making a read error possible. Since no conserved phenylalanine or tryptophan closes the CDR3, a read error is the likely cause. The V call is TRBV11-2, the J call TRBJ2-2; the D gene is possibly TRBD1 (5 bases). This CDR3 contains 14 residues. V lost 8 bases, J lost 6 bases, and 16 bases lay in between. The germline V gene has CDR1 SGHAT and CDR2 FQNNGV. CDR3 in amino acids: CASGHVRSPGELFY. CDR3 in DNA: TGTGCCAGCGGACACGTGAGATCCCCCGGGGAGCTGTTTTAT.

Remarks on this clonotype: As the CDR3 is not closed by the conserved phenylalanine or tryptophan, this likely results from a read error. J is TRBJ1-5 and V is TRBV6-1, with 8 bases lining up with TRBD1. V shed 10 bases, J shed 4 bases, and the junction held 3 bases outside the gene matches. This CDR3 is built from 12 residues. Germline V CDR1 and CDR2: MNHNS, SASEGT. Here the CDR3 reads CATRQGNQPQHL. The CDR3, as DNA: TGTGCCACCCGACAGGGGAATCAGCCCCAGCATCTT.

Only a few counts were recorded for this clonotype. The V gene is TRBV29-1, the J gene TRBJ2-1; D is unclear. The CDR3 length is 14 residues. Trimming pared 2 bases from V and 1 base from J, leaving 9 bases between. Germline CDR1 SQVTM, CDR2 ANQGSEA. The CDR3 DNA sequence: TGCAGCGTTGAACGTGGCTGTTCCTACAATGAGCAGTTCTTC. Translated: CSVERGCSYNEQFF.

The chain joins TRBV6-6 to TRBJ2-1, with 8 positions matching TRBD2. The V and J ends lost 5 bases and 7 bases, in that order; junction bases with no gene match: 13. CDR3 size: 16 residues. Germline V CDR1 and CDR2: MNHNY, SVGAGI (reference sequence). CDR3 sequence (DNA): TGTGCCAGCAGTCTCCCTGGGACTAGGCCTTTAAATGAGCAGTTCTTC. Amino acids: CASSLPGTRPLNEQFF.

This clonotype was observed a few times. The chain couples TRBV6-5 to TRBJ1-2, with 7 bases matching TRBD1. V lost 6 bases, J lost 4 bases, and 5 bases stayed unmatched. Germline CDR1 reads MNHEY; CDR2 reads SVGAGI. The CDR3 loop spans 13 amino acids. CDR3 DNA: TGTGCCAGCAGCTATACAGGGGCCTATGGCTACACCTTC. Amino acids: CASSYTGAYGYTF.

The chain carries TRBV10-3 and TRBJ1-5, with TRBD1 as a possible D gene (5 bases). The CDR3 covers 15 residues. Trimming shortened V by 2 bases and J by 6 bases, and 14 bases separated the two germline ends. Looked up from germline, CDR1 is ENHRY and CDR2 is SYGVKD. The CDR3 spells CAISEGGTGSQPQHF. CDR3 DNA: TGTGCCATCAGTGAGGGGGGGACGGGGAGTCAGCCCCAGCATTTT.

The CDR3: CASSELASRNEQFF. The CDR3 DNA follows: TGTGCCAGCAGTGAGCTTGCTAGCCGGAATGAGCAGTTCTTC. The chain recombines TRBV2 with TRBJ2-1, with D tentatively TRBD2 (5 bases). The CDR3 extends over 14 amino acids. The V end was cut by 3 bases, the J end by 7 bases, with 13 bases between. The germline CDR1 and CDR2 sequences are SNHLY and FYNNEI.

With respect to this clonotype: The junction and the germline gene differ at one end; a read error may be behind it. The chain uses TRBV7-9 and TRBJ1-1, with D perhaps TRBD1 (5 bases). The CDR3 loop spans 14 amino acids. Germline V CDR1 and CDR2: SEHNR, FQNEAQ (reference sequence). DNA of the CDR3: TGTGCCAGCAGCTTAGGACAGTCTAACACTGAAGCTTCCTTT. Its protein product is CASSLGQSNTEASF.

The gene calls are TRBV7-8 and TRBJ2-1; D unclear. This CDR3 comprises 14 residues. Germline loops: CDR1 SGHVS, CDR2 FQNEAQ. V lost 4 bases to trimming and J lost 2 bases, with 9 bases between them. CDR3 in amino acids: CASSSLGTYNEQFF. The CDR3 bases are TGTGCCAGCAGCTCCCTTGGGACCTACAATGAGCAGTTCTTC.